These 27 T cell receptor beta chains originate from one sample sequenced in a study of T cells in Graves' hyperthyroidism and ophthalmopathy. The source material, RNA transcripts, was used to amplify TCR beta CDR3 regions. The TCR CDR3 was amplified in a first-round RT-PCR using the HTBI primer set. TCRdb redid the calling of the multiplex PCR reads with MiXCR, one entry per CDR3 protein. In the table there are some 550,000 distinct CDR3 sequences, under 25% of which are singletons. The sequenced sample was blood. These receptors came from a man younger than 35 with Graves' hyperthyroidism.

This chain links TRBV20-1 with TRBJ1-1; D may be TRBD1 (5 bases). Trimming cost V 0 bases and J 0 bases, with 8 bases left between them. Per the germline V gene, CDR1 is DFQATT and CDR2 is SNEGSKA (reference sequence). This CDR3 contains 14 residues. The CDR3 nucleotides read TGCAGTGCTAGAGATGGGACTGTGAACACTGAAGCTTTCTTT. Protein: CSARDGTVNTEAFF.

This clonotype was observed a handful of times. The chain has TRBV18 and TRBJ2-4, with D tentatively TRBD1 (6 bases). Germline CDR1 reads KGHSH; CDR2 reads LQKENI. V lost 3 bases to trimming and J lost 8 bases, with 17 bases between them. The CDR3 length is 15 residues. The CDR3 DNA follows: TGTGCCAGCTCACCCGCCGGGACGCCAGGGGACATTCAGTACTTC. Amino acid sequence: CASSPAGTPGDIQYF.

CDR3 loop: CASSPQTGPYEQYF. For the CDR3, the DNA is TGTGCCAGCAGCCCACAAACAGGGCCCTACGAGCAGTACTTC. The chain employs TRBV7-9 and TRBJ2-7; D is perhaps TRBD1 (6 bases). Trimming removed 5 bases from V and 2 bases from J, with 13 bases in between. This CDR3 contains 14 residues. Germline CDR1 reads SEHNR; CDR2 reads FQNEAQ (reference sequence).

The chain links TRBV6-1 to TRBJ2-7; TRBD1 matches 9 bases. The junction had 6 bases not matched to a gene; V was cut back by 3 bases and J by 3 bases. Germline lookup yields CDR1 MNHNS and CDR2 SASEGT. This CDR3 is 15 amino acids long. The CDR3 nucleotides are TGTGCCAGCAGTGATATGACGGGACAGGGCTACGAGCAGTACTTC. It specifies CASSDMTGQGYEQYF.

This clonotype has more than one count but fewer than ten. This chain uses TRBV7-2 with TRBJ2-7, with D perhaps being TRBD1 or TRBD2 (6 bases each). CDR1 is SGHTA, CDR2 FQGNSA, per germline. The CDR3 covers 12 residues. V lost 4 bases to trimming and J lost 8 bases, with 12 bases between them. The CDR3 loop reads CASSSPGAKQYF. In DNA form, the CDR3 reads TGTGCCAGCAGCTCCCCGGGGGCCAAGCAGTACTTC. Filled out from reference TRBV7-2 and TRBJ2-7, the complete variable domain reads GAGVSQSPSNKVTEKGKDVELRCDPISGHTALYWYRQSLGQGLEFLIYFQGNSAPDKSGLPSDRFSAERTGGSVSTLTIQRTQQEDSAVYLCASSSPGAKQYFGPGTRLTVT.

This clonotype appeared many times. The V and J genes are TRBV12-3 or TRBV12-4 and TRBJ1-5, with 7 bases fitting TRBD1. Trimming at V came to 4 bases and at J to 2 bases, leaving 5 bases not matched to a gene. This CDR3 is built from 15 residues. DNA for the CDR3: TGTGCCAGCAGTTACAGGGGAAGGGGCAATCAGCCCCAGCATTTT. It encodes CASSYRGRGNQPQHF.

The CDR3 nucleotides read TGCAGTGCTAGTTGGAGCGGGACCCCATCCGGGCCGCCCACACACCAAGAGACCCAGTACTTC. Amino acid sequence: CSASWSGTPSGPPTHQETQYF. This chain joins TRBV20-1 and TRBJ2-5, with 7 bases matching TRBD2. Germline V gives CDR1 DFQATT, CDR2 SNEGSKA (reference sequence). CDR3 length equals 21 residues. V gave up 3 bases and J gave up 0 bases; unmatched junction bases: 25.

This chain uses TRBV12-3 or TRBV12-4 with TRBJ2-1; TRBD2 agrees at 10 bases. The ends lost 3 bases at V and 7 bases at J; junction bases unmatched: 6. The CDR3 has 15 amino acids. CDR3 DNA sequence: TGTGCCAGCAGTTTGGTAGGACTAGCGGAGAATGAGCAGTTCTTC. It yields the protein CASSLVGLAENEQFF.

In its sample, this clonotype was seen many times. The V call is TRBV20-1, the J call TRBJ1-1; possible D gene TRBD1, 5 bases. Trimming pared 1 base from V and 5 bases from J, leaving 14 bases between. The CDR3 is 14 amino acids. Germline CDR1 reads DFQATT; CDR2 reads SNEGSKA (reference sequence). In DNA, the CDR3 is TGCAGTGCTAGAGCGGTGGGCAGGGATACTGAAGCTTTCTTT. It translates to CSARAVGRDTEAFF.

The chain has TRBV20-1 and TRBJ1-1; D remains unclear. The V end was cut by 1 base, the J end by 0 bases, with 9 bases between. This CDR3 region has 14 residues. CDR1 and CDR2 (germline): DFQATT, SNEGSKA (reference sequence). For the CDR3, the DNA is TGCAGTGCTAGAGTGTGGAATATGAACACTGAAGCTTTCTTT. Protein product: CSARVWNMNTEAFF.

The sample holds a few counts of this clonotype. The chain carries TRBV11-2 and TRBJ2-2; D is possibly TRBD2 (6 bases). The CDR3 length is 14 residues. Trimming took off 2 bases at V and 7 bases at J, with 11 bases between the two ends. Germline lookup yields CDR1 SGHAT and CDR2 FQNNGV. The CDR3 sequence is CASSLLEGGGELFF. The CDR3 DNA sequence: TGTGCCAGCAGCTTATTGGAGGGCGGCGGGGAGCTGTTTTTT.

A word on this clonotype: This may arise from a read error, as a much more abundant clone is one base away. The chain is built from TRBV6-1 and TRBJ2-5; D may match TRBD1 or TRBD2 (6 bases each). CDR1 and CDR2 from the germline V gene are MNHNS and SASEGT. V was pared by 8 bases and J by 5 bases, with 15 bases between. The CDR3 is 13 amino acids. The CDR3 loop reads CASLPGATETQYF. DNA of the CDR3: TGTGCCAGCTTACCGGGGGCTACGGAGACCCAGTACTTC.

This clonotype was seen repeatedly, ten times or more. The chain is built from TRBV6-1 and TRBJ2-5, with TRBD1 matching over 7 bases. Unmatched junction bases numbered 1, after V lost 7 bases and J lost 2 bases. The length of the CDR3 is 12 residues. Germline CDR1 and CDR2: MNHNS and SASEGT. CDR3 sequence (DNA): TGTGCCAGCACGACAGGGCAAGAGACCCAGTACTTC. Protein: CASTTGQETQYF.

V and J are TRBV29-1 and TRBJ2-6; D is possibly TRBD2 (6 bases). V lost 4 bases and J 2 bases, leaving 18 bases between the germline ends. The CDR3 totals 17 residues. Germline V gives CDR1 SQVTM, CDR2 ANQGSEA. CDR3 loop: CSVVGGGGLTGANVLTF. CDR3 bases: TGCAGCGTTGTCGGTGGAGGAGGGCTTACTGGGGCCAACGTCCTGACTTTC. Full variable domain (missing parts from reference TRBV29-1 and TRBJ2-6): SAVISQKPSRDICQRGTSLTIQCQVDSQVTMMFWYRQQPGQSLTLIATANQGSEATYESGFVIDKFPISRPNLTFSTLTVSNMSPEDSSIYLCSVVGGGGLTGANVLTFGAGSRLTVL.

The sample holds many counts of this clonotype. V is TRBV24-1 and J is TRBJ1-2; D is unresolved. This CDR3 is 15 amino acids long. Between the trimmed V and J ends, which lost 3 bases and 0 bases, there was a span of 10 bases. Looked up from germline, CDR1 is KGHDR and CDR2 is SFDVKD. CDR3 amino acids: CATSDPLAPNYGYTF. The DNA for the CDR3 is TGTGCCACCAGTGATCCCCTGGCTCCTAACTATGGCTACACCTTC.

A note on this clonotype: A much larger clone differs from this one at a single base, so this may be a read error. The J gene is TRBJ2-5, the V gene TRBV2; TRBD1 matches 7 bases. CDR3 length equals 15 residues. Trimming removed 3 bases from V and 1 base from J; junction bases left unmatched: 5. Per germline, CDR1 SNHLY and CDR2 FYNNEI. The CDR3 bases are TGTGCCAGCAGTGACCCCGGACAGGTCCAAGAGACCCAGTACTTC. Translating it yields CASSDPGQVQETQYF.

This clonotype was observed many times. J is TRBJ2-5 and V is TRBV7-9, with D tentatively TRBD2 (6 bases). The CDR3 has 14 amino acids. The germline V gene encodes CDR1 SEHNR and CDR2 FQNEAQ (reference sequence). The ends were cut back, 5 bases at V and 5 bases at J, with 15 bases in the middle. The CDR3 nucleotides read TGTGCCAGCAGCCCAGTAGCAGGGAGGGAGACCCAGTACTTC. Protein product: CASSPVAGRETQYF. The variable domain in full, completed from reference TRBV7-9 and TRBJ2-5, reads DTGVSQNPRHKITKRGQNVTFRCDPISEHNRLYWYRQTLGQGPEFLTYFQNEAQLEKSRLLSDRFSAERPKGSFSTLEIQRTEQGDSAMYLCASSPVAGRETQYFGPGTRLLVL.

This chain uses TRBV7-3 with TRBJ2-7; TRBD1 agrees at 7 bases. The junction had 10 bases not matched to a gene; V was cut back by 5 bases and J by 9 bases. The CDR3 has 13 residues. CDR1 and CDR2 (germline): SGHTA, FQGTGA. The CDR3 DNA sequence: TGTGCCAGCAGCCCCGGACAGGACGGGGTGCAGTACTTC. This sequence encodes CASSPGQDGVQYF.

About this clonotype itself: With a much larger clone just one base away, this may be a read error. The V call is TRBV19, the J call TRBJ1-1; possible D gene TRBD1, 6 bases. Trimming cost V 10 bases and J 5 bases, with 20 bases left between them. This CDR3 has 14 amino acids. The germline V gene encodes CDR1 LNHDA and CDR2 SQIVND (reference sequence). CDR3 nucleotide sequence: TGTGCCACAGGGACAAGGGGCGGTGGGACTGAAGCTTTCTTT. It codes for CATGTRGGGTEAFF.

This chain joins TRBV6-1 and TRBJ1-5; D uncertain. The germline V gene has CDR1 MNHNS and CDR2 SASEGT. Trimming stripped 5 bases from V and 3 bases from J, with 14 bases between. There are 15 residues in the CDR3. The CDR3 here is CASSLQPAPNQPQHF. The CDR3 region has the DNA TGTGCCAGCAGTCTCCAGCCCGCTCCCAATCAGCCCCAGCATTTT.

This clonotype was seen many times. The rearrangement links TRBV6-5 to TRBJ2-2; D may be TRBD1 (6 bases). Germline CDR1 MNHEY, CDR2 SVGAGI. This CDR3 contains 15 residues. V gave up 6 bases and J gave up 6 bases, with 17 bases separating them. This CDR3 is CASSADRGGPGELFF. The DNA for the CDR3 is TGTGCCAGCAGCGCTGACAGAGGGGGTCCCGGGGAGCTGTTTTTT.

This clonotype was recorded a few times. A read error may be the cause here, since a much bigger clone is one base away. CDR3 residues: CAWSVGTGPYELYF. In DNA, the CDR3 is TGTGCCTGGAGTGTTGGGACAGGGCCCTACGAGCTGTACTTC. The chain uses TRBV30 and TRBJ2-7, with 9 positions matching TRBD1. This CDR3 comprises 14 residues. Germline V lookup: CDR1 GTSNPN, CDR2 SVGIG (reference sequence).

The chain carries TRBV28 and TRBJ2-7; 8 positions agree with TRBD2. V lost 3 bases to trimming and J lost 2 bases; unmatched junction nucleotides: 9. Germline V CDR1 and CDR2: MDHEN, SYDVKM. The CDR3 covers 16 residues. CDR3 amino acids: CASSFPRAGGTYEQYF. The CDR3 DNA reads TGTGCCAGCAGTTTCCCGAGGGCGGGAGGAACCTACGAGCAGTACTTC.

The chain recombines TRBV5-1 with TRBJ1-6; D gene uncertain. CDR1 and CDR2 (germline): SGHRS, YFSETQ. V shed 0 bases and J shed 6 bases, with 10 bases lying between them. CDR3 length equals 15 residues. The CDR3 is CASSLEIRPNSPLHF. The CDR3 DNA sequence: TGCGCCAGCAGCTTGGAAATCCGGCCTAATTCACCCCTCCACTTT.

The rearrangement joins TRBV4-1 to TRBJ1-1; D is perhaps TRBD1 (5 bases). In germline, CDR1 is MGHRA, CDR2 YSYEKL. V lost 5 bases to trimming and J lost 0 bases, with 13 bases between them. This CDR3 is built from 15 residues. The CDR3 protein is CASSTRGRVNTEAFF. CDR3 DNA: TGCGCCAGCAGCACCCGGGGGAGGGTGAACACTGAAGCTTTCTTT.

This clonotype was detected ten times or more. The chain links TRBV13 to TRBJ1-1; weak D call: TRBD1 (5 bases). Germline CDR1 reads PRHDT; CDR2 reads FYEKMQ (reference sequence). This CDR3 has 13 amino acids. With 0 bases removed from V and 11 bases from J, the gap between germline ends came to 13 bases. CDR3 loop: CASSLGRRAEAFF. CDR3 nucleotides: TGTGCCAGCAGCTTAGGCCGCAGGGCGGAGGCTTTCTTT.

This clonotype appeared many times. This chain joins TRBV28 and TRBJ1-1; the match to TRBD1 covers 7 bases. With V trimmed by 0 bases and J by 2 bases, 15 bases remained unmatched. Germline V gene data show CDR1 as MDHEN and CDR2 as SYDVKM. The CDR3 is 19 amino acids. The CDR3 loop reads CASSLWGQRRPILNTEAFF. In DNA, the CDR3 is TGTGCCAGCAGTTTATGGGGACAGAGACGACCTATCTTAAACACTGAAGCTTTCTTT.